This T cell receptor (beta chain) was profiled in a study of T cell repertoires in cytomegalovirus infection. Study context: Indications came from public TCR beta signatures; they pointed to CMV infection and to a matching HLA type.

In its sample, this clonotype was seen once. What it recognizes is unknown. A much larger clone differs by one base, so this may be a read error. Germline CDR1 and CDR2: SGHVT and SQSDAQ. The CDR3 covers 16 residues. Broader study findings: HLA-C-restricted CMV-specific TCR beta clonotypes were dominant in the ex vivo response. Cumulative frequency of public TCR beta families picked out carriers of CMV plus the relevant HLA.

TCRdb redid the calling of the reads with MiXCR, one entry per CDR3 protein. This table has approximately 1,000,000 distinct CDR3 sequences, roughly 31% appearing once. This chain links TRBV7-4 with TRBJ1-3, with 8 bases identical to TRBD1. The material sequenced was cultured CD8+ T cells from PBMCs, taken from culture after CMV antigen stimulation. This clonotype was sampled from a human donor in good health (CMV status not recorded). Some clones in this sample may be carry-over from other donors' samples. CDR3: CASSLFRTGPGNIIYF. The CDR3 coding sequence is TGTGCCAGCAGCTTATTTCGGACAGGGCCTGGAAACATCATATATTTT.